The 21 T cell receptor delta chains listed next were all sequenced from one sample in a study of gammadelta T cells in human blood. TCRdb reprocessed the RT-PCR reads using CATT. The table lists approximately 740 delta-chain clones, about 20% of them singletons. Sequenced: Vgamma9Vdelta2 gamma-delta T cells from fetal blood. The receptors were sampled from a human fetus.

As concerns this clone: One base separates it from a far larger clone, so it is likely a read error. This chain uses TRDV2 with TRDJ2; 8 nucleotides match TRDD3. TCRdb lists no J gene, so it was determined here by aligning the DNA to germline. J was trimmed by 3 bases and V by 3 bases; bases with no gene match: 11. Germline V gene sequence: CDR1 GEAIGNYY, CDR2 EKD. This CDR3 region has 17 residues. In nucleotides, the CDR3 is TGTGCCTGTGACCTACTGGGGGCCGAGAGGGTGACAGCACAACTCTTCTTT. Its translation: CACDLLGAERVTAQLFF.

A remark on this clone: It differs at one base from a far larger clone, so likely a read error. The same CDR3 is also encoded by other DNA sequences in this sample. This chain uses TRDV2 with TRDJ3; possible D gene TRDD3, 5 bases. The CDR3 sequence is 16 residues long. The V gene's germline CDR1 is GEAIGNYY and CDR2 EKD. This CDR3 is CACDTWGPRAARQMFF. The CDR3 DNA is TGTGCCTGTGACACCTGGGGACCTAGGGCCGCCCGGCAGATGTTTTTC.

The chain links TRDV2 to TRDJ3; 11 positions match TRDD3. The CDR3 is made up of 16 amino acids. The germline gives CDR1 GEAIGNYY, CDR2 EKD. With V trimmed by 4 bases and J by 3 bases, 1 base remained unmatched. CDR3 loop: CACDTGGYWDTRQMFF. CDR3 nucleotide sequence: TGTGCCTGTGATACTGGGGGATACTGGGACACCCGACAGATGTTTTTC.

The gene calls are TRDV2 and TRDJ2; TRDD3 aligns across 7 bases. Since TCRdb gives no J gene, matching the DNA to germline was used here to assign it. V gave up 0 bases and J gave up 3 bases; unmatched junction bases: 3. Germline CDR1 reads GEAIGNYY; CDR2 reads EKD. The CDR3 extends over 15 amino acids. The CDR3 DNA follows: TGTGCCTGTGACACCGTGGGGGAGGTGACAGCACAACTCTTCTTT. It specifies CACDTVGEVTAQLFF.

By sample fraction, this clone is large. The chain links TRDV2 to TRDJ3; 9 nucleotides align to TRDD3. The CDR3 consists of 18 residues. After removal of 0 bases from V and 0 bases from J, the junction contained 2 bases not matched to a gene. The germline V gene has CDR1 GEAIGNYY and CDR2 EKD. CDR3 loop: CACDTVGDSSWDTRQMFF. The CDR3 DNA is TGTGCCTGTGACACCGTGGGGGATAGCTCCTGGGACACCCGACAGATGTTTTTC.

By proportion, this clone is large. This same CDR3 is encoded by further DNA sequences in the sample. The chain has TRDV2 and TRDJ2; 10 bases agree with TRDD3. Germline V lookup: CDR1 GEAIGNYY, CDR2 EKD. V dropped 3 bases and J dropped 5; count of bases not matched to a gene: 2. The CDR3 extends over 14 amino acids. For the CDR3, the DNA is TGTGCCTGTGACGTACTGGGGGATACAGCACAACTCTTCTTT. Residues: CACDVLGDTAQLFF.

By sample share, this clone is large. The chain combines TRDV2 with TRDJ2, with TRDD3 matching over 9 bases. The CDR3 runs to 18 residues. CDR1 is GEAIGNYY and CDR2 is EKD in the germline V gene. Germline trimming cut 0 bases from V and 5 bases from J; bases unmatched to any gene: 12. The CDR3 DNA follows: TGTGCCTGTGACACCGTCGGCTGGGGGATGCATCCTACAGCACAACTCTTCTTT. Protein sequence: CACDTVGWGMHPTAQLFF.

Sample share makes this clone large. The chain couples TRDV2 to TRDJ1; 8 bases fit TRDD3. The CDR3 is 18 amino acids. The germline V gene encodes CDR1 GEAIGNYY and CDR2 EKD. V lost 0 bases to trimming and J lost 0 bases; unmatched junction nucleotides: 11. CDR3 in DNA: TGTGCCTGTGACACCTTAACACTGGGGGCTGTTTACACCGATAAACTCATCTTT. It encodes CACDTLTLGAVYTDKLIF.

Points on this clone: Germline is not matched at one junction end, which may reflect a read error. The J gene is TRDJ3, the V gene TRDV2; 7 nucleotides agree with TRDD3. No J gene was available from TCRdb, and it was assigned here by a germline match of the DNA. The CDR3 has 18 amino acids. CDR1 and CDR2 from the germline V gene are GEAIGNYY and EKD. CDR3 DNA: TGTGCCTGTGACACTGGGGGACCGAGCTCCTGGGACACTCGACAGATGTTTTTC. It is translated as CACDTGGPSSWDTRQMFF.

This clone is medium-sized. This sequence joins TRDV2 and TRDJ3, with TRDD3 identical over 11 bases. Germline V lookup: CDR1 GEAIGNYY, CDR2 EKD. Losses at the gene ends were 3 bases for V and 5 bases for J; bases not matched to a gene: 8. CDR3 length: 18 amino acids. In DNA, the CDR3 is TGTGCCTGTGACGCCCTACTGGGGGATATTCGGGACACCCGACAGATGTTTTTC. As protein: CACDALLGDIRDTRQMFF.

This clone is deemed medium-sized. The genes are TRDV2 and TRDJ3; the match to TRDD3 covers 8 bases. J gave up 0 bases and V 0 bases, and 9 bases lay outside the gene matches. This CDR3 has 20 amino acids. Germline V gene data show CDR1 as GEAIGNYY and CDR2 as EKD. Here the CDR3 reads CACDTVFLGDLSWDTRQMFF. The CDR3 DNA follows: TGTGCCTGTGACACCGTTTTTCTGGGGGACCTCTCCTGGGACACCCGACAGATGTTTTTC.

A few counts support this clone. The rearrangement uses TRDV2 and TRDJ3, with TRDD3 identical over 11 bases. The ends lost 0 bases at V and 1 base at J; junction bases unmatched: 4. CDR1 GEAIGNYY and CDR2 EKD come from the germline V gene. There are 19 residues in the CDR3. The DNA for the CDR3 is TGTGCCTGTGACACCTGGGGGATACGAGGTTCCTGGGACACCCGACAGATGTTTTTC. It specifies CACDTWGIRGSWDTRQMFF.

The chain recombines TRDV2 with TRDJ3; the match to TRDD3 covers 9 bases. No J gene is reported in TCRdb; it was inferred here by comparing the DNA with germline. The germline V gene has CDR1 GEAIGNYY and CDR2 EKD. V trimming: 1 base; J trimming: 0 bases; junction bases outside the gene matches: 18. The CDR3 has 23 residues. The CDR3 DNA is TGTGCCTGTGACACTTTGTCATCCTACTGGGGGACTCCACACTCCTGGGACACCCGACAGATGTTTTTC. Translation gives CACDTLSSYWGTPHSWDTRQMFF.

This clone occurred a few times. Given a far larger clone just one base away, this is likely a sequencing read error. The same CDR3 arises from other DNA sequences in this sample as well. The chain uses TRDV2 and TRDJ1; 10 nucleotides align to TRDD3. The CDR3 runs to 14 residues. Germline V gives CDR1 GEAIGNYY, CDR2 EKD. Trimming cost V 0 bases and J 3 bases; bases outside gene matches: 0. The CDR3 reads CACDTGGYADKLIF. In DNA form, the CDR3 reads TGTGCCTGTGACACCGGGGGATACGCCGATAAACTCATCTTT.

This clone is medium-sized. V is TRDV2 and J is TRDJ3; 9 positions match TRDD3. The CDR3 spans 17 residues. The germline V gene has CDR1 GEAIGNYY and CDR2 EKD. J lost 1 base, V lost 0 bases, and 0 bases had no gene match. CDR3 bases: TGTGCCTGTGACACCACTGGGGGATCCTGGGACACCCGACAGATGTTTTTC. Encoded protein: CACDTTGGSWDTRQMFF.

Comment on this clone: TCRdb records a much larger clone's protein for this DNA, with a difference at residue 3 that likely arises from a read error; the protein given is the translation of the DNA. The chain carries TRDV2 and TRDJ1, with 7 bases matching TRDD3. TCRdb leaves out the J gene; it was filled in here by matching the DNA to germline. The CDR3 totals 14 residues. CDR1 GEAIGNYY and CDR2 EKD come from the germline V gene. V shed 9 bases, J shed 2 bases, and the junction held 11 bases outside the gene matches. The CDR3 spells CAAEELGRTDKLIF. As DNA, the CDR3 is TGTGCCGCCGAGGAACTGGGGAGGACCGATAAACTCATCTTT.

This chain connects TRDV2 to TRDJ3; D may be TRDD3 (6 bases). Because TCRdb records no J gene, it was assigned here through a match of the DNA to germline. V was trimmed by 1 base and J by 2 bases, leaving 11 bases between them. The CDR3 has 17 amino acids. Per the germline V gene, CDR1 is GEAIGNYY and CDR2 is EKD. CDR3 sequence reads: CACDTPDTTWDTRQMFF. The CDR3 nucleotides are TGTGCCTGTGACACTCCGGATACTACCTGGGACACCCGACAGATGTTTTTC.

In the case of this clone: This likely reflects a read error, since a far larger clone is one base away. The chain has TRDV2 and TRDJ2, with TRDD3 identical over 7 bases. The CDR3 length is 15 residues. Germline CDR1 GEAIGNYY, CDR2 EKD. The CDR3 DNA reads as TGTGCCTGTGACACCTGGGGGACTTTGACAGCAAAACTCTTCTTT. It specifies CACDTWGTLTAKLFF.

This clone is large (0.1 to 1%) by share. J is TRDJ3 and V is TRDV2, with TRDD3 matching 11 bases. The V gene's germline CDR1 is GEAIGNYY and CDR2 EKD. Trimming cost V 1 base and J 0 bases; bases outside gene matches: 1. The CDR3 consists of 18 residues. The CDR3 bases are TGTGCCTGTGACACATGGGGGATACGCTCCTGGGACACCCGACAGATGTTTTTC. This gives the protein CACDTWGIRSWDTRQMFF.

With respect to this clone: A far larger clone is only one base removed, so a read error is likely. The sample carries other DNA sequences with the same CDR3. The chain recombines TRDV2 with TRDJ1; TRDD3 aligns across 11 bases. The CDR3 spans 14 residues. CDR1 GEAIGNYY and CDR2 EKD come from the germline V gene. CDR3 amino acids: CACDTGGYADKLIF. The CDR3 DNA is TGTGCCTGTGACACTGGGGGATACGCCGATAAACTCATTTTT.

This clone was found a few times. The rearrangement uses TRDV2 and TRDJ1, with TRDD3 matching 8 bases. No J gene was available from TCRdb, and it was assigned here by a germline match of the DNA. The J segment lost 0 bases and the V segment lost 0 bases, leaving 11 bases of the junction unmatched. The CDR3 is 18 residues long. The V gene's germline CDR1 is GEAIGNYY and CDR2 EKD. CDR3 sequence: CACDTGRRYWGDTDKLIF. CDR3 nucleotide sequence: TGTGCCTGTGACACCGGTAGACGCTACTGGGGGGACACCGATAAACTCATCTTT.